Listed below are T cell receptor beta chains from one sample, sequenced in a study of CXCR3-negative and CXCR3-positive naive CD8 T cells. TCRdb derives one entry per CDR3 protein from the 5' RACE reads, leaving out DNA. The sample data list under 70,000 distinct CDR3 sequences. Sequenced material: memory CD8+ T cells from blood. The receptors were gathered from a human donor in good health. Some clones in this sample may be carry-over from other donors' samples. Each CDR3 is given with its conserved first and last residue. Fields, in order: J gene, V gene, CDR3 protein.

>TRBJ2-7|TRBV7-6
CASSFIGYEQYF
>TRBJ2-3|TRBV5-4
CASTPWGGSITDADTQYF
>TRBJ1-2|TRBV12-3/TRBV12-4
CASSPGGYGYTF
>TRBJ2-7|TRBV7-8
CASSLVGRMGLYEQYF
>TRBJ2-1|TRBV29-1
CSVPTRGLVREQFF
>TRBJ1-5|TRBV10-3
CAISESGQGAEQPQHF
>TRBJ2-2|TRBV2
CASSDEAGQPNTGELFF
>TRBJ1-1|TRBV7-3
CASSAGQGMNTEAFF
>TRBJ1-1|TRBV5-5
CASSTSPGQGTEAFF
>TRBJ2-7|TRBV7-3
CASSLAPLASGSYEQYF
>TRBJ1-1|TRBV12-3/TRBV12-4
CASSPWGVGYTEAFF
>TRBJ2-2|TRBV12-3/TRBV12-4
CASKISASSTGELFF
>TRBJ1-5|TRBV29-1
CSARSREGQPQHF
>TRBJ2-7|TRBV7-2
CASSSGQGFYEQYF
>TRBJ2-4|TRBV10-3
CAITQDLDKNIQYF
>TRBJ2-5|TRBV4-2
CASSQDRGTAETQYF
>TRBJ2-1|TRBV10-1
CASSESRDRGPDEQFF
>TRBJ2-1|TRBV5-1
CASSWTSGGINEQFF
>TRBJ2-1|TRBV7-9
CASSLEGSGRYYNEQFF
>TRBJ1-1|TRBV12-3/TRBV12-4
CASSLMVRGDEAFF
>TRBJ2-5|TRBV6-5
CASSYSNREETQYF
>TRBJ2-7|TRBV29-1
CSVRGQGEYEQYF
>TRBJ2-5|TRBV24-1
CATSDASETQYF
>TRBJ2-7|TRBV20-1
CSARGGVAGGYEQYF
>TRBJ2-7|TRBV7-6
CASSLEGQRAYEQYF
>TRBJ2-1|TRBV6-2/TRBV6-3
CASSPPLREDQFF
>TRBJ1-1|TRBV5-1
CASSNTGGQTEAFF
>TRBJ2-7|TRBV2
CASSDSPYEQYF
>TRBJ2-5|TRBV7-2
CATRPGTDQQETQYF
>TRBJ2-1|TRBV27
CASSLTGLVRDEQFF
>TRBJ1-1|TRBV29-1
CSVVGDTEAFF
>TRBJ2-1|TRBV4-1
CASSQAPRGANEQFF
>TRBJ2-7|TRBV12-3/TRBV12-4
CASSLQVLPHEQYF
>TRBJ2-5|TRBV10-3
CAITGSLQETQYF
>TRBJ1-1|TRBV6-5
CASNPARGTEAFF
>TRBJ2-7|TRBV5-5
CASSLWAGTSYEQYF